Below, 13 T cell receptor beta chains from the same sample are listed, as sequenced in a study of T cell changes during pregnancy in multiple sclerosis. TCRdb's table, derived via immunoSEQ multiplex PCR, lists solely in-frame clones and lacks some. The table has about 59,000 clones, over 85% seen once. Specimen: CD4+ T cells from peripheral blood mononuclear cells, collected before pregnancy. The receptors were gathered from a female donor with multiple sclerosis, enrolled in a pregnancy study.

The chain has TRBV27 and TRBJ1-4; D is possibly TRBD1 (5 bases). This CDR3 is built from 13 residues. In germline, CDR1 is MNHEY, CDR2 SMNVEV (reference sequence). V was trimmed by 5 bases and J by 5 bases, leaving 9 bases between them. CDR3 coding DNA: TGTGCCAGCAGTCGACAGCCCAATGAAAAACTGTTTTTT. The encoded protein is CASSRQPNEKLFF.

The J gene is TRBJ1-2, the V gene TRBV7-6, with 7 bases lining up with TRBD1. From germline, CDR1 is SGHVS and CDR2 FNYEAQ. V lost 2 bases, J lost 0 bases, and 9 bases stayed unmatched. The CDR3 has 17 residues. The CDR3 DNA reads as TGTGCCAGCAGCTTATCTAACAGGGGAATACCTAACTATGGCTACACCTTC. Protein sequence: CASSLSNRGIPNYGYTF.

The chain joins TRBV5-1 to TRBJ2-7, with TRBD2 matching 12 bases. This CDR3 comprises 15 residues. J gave up 3 bases and V 5 bases, and 6 bases lay outside the gene matches. Germline loops: CDR1 SGHRS, CDR2 YFSETQ. The CDR3, as DNA: TGCGCCAGCAGGAGACTAGCGGGAGAAATCTACGAGCAGTACTTC. Protein product: CASRRLAGEIYEQYF. The whole variable domain, remainder taken from reference TRBV5-1 and TRBJ2-7, is KAGVTQTPRYLIKTRGQQVTLSCSPISGHRSVSWYQQTPGQGLQFLFEYFSETQRNKGNFPGRFSGRQFSNSRSEMNVSTLELGDSALYLCASRRLAGEIYEQYFGPGTRLTVT.

This clone came up a few times. The V gene is TRBV28, the J gene TRBJ1-2; TRBD1 matches at 9 bases. CDR3 size: 14 residues. Germline CDR1 is MDHEN and CDR2 is SYDVKM. Trimming at V came to 6 bases and at J to 5 bases, leaving 7 bases not matched to a gene. Here the CDR3 DNA reads TGTGCCAGCAGACCGGGACAGGGACCTTATGGCTACACCTTC. It yields the protein CASRPGQGPYGYTF.

The chain employs TRBV27 and TRBJ2-5; the D gene is possibly TRBD2 (6 bases). V lost 2 bases, J lost 7 bases, and 14 bases lay in between. Germline CDR1 is MNHEY and CDR2 is SMNVEV (reference sequence). The CDR3 runs 14 residues. CDR3 sequence (DNA): TGTGCCAGCAGTTTAGAGATTGACGGGGGGACCCAGTACTTC. The encoded protein is CASSLEIDGGTQYF.

V is TRBV27 and J is TRBJ1-5, with 9 bases that match TRBD1. The CDR3 has 18 amino acids. The V segment lost 2 bases and the J segment 1 base; nucleotides outside the gene matches: 9. CDR1 is MNHEY and CDR2 is SMNVEV in the germline V gene (reference sequence). CDR3 DNA: TGTGCCAGCAGTTTAAAGGGACAGGGTTATGACAGCAATCAGCCCCAGCATTTT. It encodes CASSLKGQGYDSNQPQHF.

This rearrangement joins TRBV2 to TRBJ1-1, with a possible D match to TRBD1 (5 bases). From germline, CDR1 is SNHLY and CDR2 FYNNEI. V lost 4 bases, J lost 0 bases, and 12 bases lay in between. The CDR3 spans 15 residues. The CDR3 nucleotides read TGTGCCAGCAGTGCTGTATCAGGGATGAACACTGAAGCTTTCTTT. Translating it yields CASSAVSGMNTEAFF.

This clone was seen once. The J gene is TRBJ2-1, the V gene TRBV27; weak D call: TRBD1 (6 bases). Germline lookup yields CDR1 MNHEY and CDR2 SMNVEV (reference sequence). Trimming took off 1 base at V and 1 base at J, with 8 bases between the two ends. The CDR3 sequence is 15 residues long. The CDR3 coding sequence is TGTGCCAGCAGTTTATTTGGACAGTCCTACAATGAGCAGTTCTTC. Translation: CASSLFGQSYNEQFF.

The J gene is TRBJ2-3, the V gene TRBV5-5, with a tentative D call TRBD1 (5 bases). The CDR3 length is 18 residues. The V and J ends lost 4 bases and 1 base respectively, with 22 bases between them. Per germline, CDR1 SGHKS and CDR2 YYEKEE (reference sequence). The CDR3 DNA reads TGTGCCAGCAGCGCCCGTAGCCTCCATTGGGGCGGCACAGATACGCAGTATTTT. Protein product: CASSARSLHWGGTDTQYF.

To note about this clone: One end of the junction does not line up with germline, which may come from a read error. This chain joins TRBV7-7 and TRBJ2-5, with D perhaps TRBD2 (5 bases). The CDR3 runs to 14 residues. From germline, CDR1 is SSHAT and CDR2 FNYEAQ (reference sequence). CDR3 protein: CASSRGEYQETQYF. The CDR3 DNA is TGTGCTAGCAGCCGTGGGGAGTACCAAGAGACCCAGTACTTC.

The chain links TRBV5-1 to TRBJ2-1; no clear D. V lost 0 bases and J lost 9, with 16 bases in between. The germline gives CDR1 SGHRS, CDR2 YFSETQ. The CDR3 extends over 15 amino acids. The CDR3 reads CASSLAIASGGEQFF. The CDR3 nucleotides are TGCGCCAGCAGCTTGGCCATAGCCAGTGGCGGTGAGCAGTTCTTC.

The rearrangement joins TRBV19 to TRBJ2-2; a weak D match, TRBD2 (6 bases). The CDR3 runs to 15 residues. The V end lost 7 bases, the J end lost 0 bases, and 12 bases lay between the germline ends. CDR1 and CDR2 from the germline V gene are LNHDA and SQIVND (reference sequence). The DNA of the CDR3 is TGTGCCAGTATAGCGACTAGGGCGAACACCGGGGAGCTGTTTTTT. It is translated as CASIATRANTGELFF.

CDR3 sequence: CASSLRPSCSSTDTQYF. The CDR3 DNA sequence: TGTGCCAGCAGCTTACGCCCCTCATGTAGTAGCACAGATACGCAGTATTTT. The chain couples TRBV7-2 to TRBJ2-3; D call uncertain. The V gene's germline CDR1 is SGHTA and CDR2 FQGNSA. The CDR3 runs 17 residues. V was trimmed by 2 bases and J by 0 bases, leaving 15 bases between them.